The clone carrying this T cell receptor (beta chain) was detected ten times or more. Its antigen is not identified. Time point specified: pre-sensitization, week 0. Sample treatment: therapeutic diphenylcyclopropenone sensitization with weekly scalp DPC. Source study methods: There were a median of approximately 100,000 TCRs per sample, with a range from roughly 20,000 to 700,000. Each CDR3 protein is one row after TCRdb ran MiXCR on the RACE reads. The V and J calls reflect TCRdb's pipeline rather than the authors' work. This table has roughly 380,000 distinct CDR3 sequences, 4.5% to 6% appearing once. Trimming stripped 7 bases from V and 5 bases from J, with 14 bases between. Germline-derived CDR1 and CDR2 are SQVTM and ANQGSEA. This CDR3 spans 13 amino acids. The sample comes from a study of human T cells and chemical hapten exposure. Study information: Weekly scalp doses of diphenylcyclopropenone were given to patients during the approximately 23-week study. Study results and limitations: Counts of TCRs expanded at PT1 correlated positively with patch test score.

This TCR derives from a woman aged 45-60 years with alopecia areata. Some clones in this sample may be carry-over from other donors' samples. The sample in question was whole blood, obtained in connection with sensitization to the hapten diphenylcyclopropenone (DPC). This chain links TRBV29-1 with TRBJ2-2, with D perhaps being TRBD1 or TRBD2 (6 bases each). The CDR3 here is CSAQEGGTGELFF. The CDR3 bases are TGCAGCGCCCAGGAGGGGGGTACCGGGGAGCTGTTTTTT.